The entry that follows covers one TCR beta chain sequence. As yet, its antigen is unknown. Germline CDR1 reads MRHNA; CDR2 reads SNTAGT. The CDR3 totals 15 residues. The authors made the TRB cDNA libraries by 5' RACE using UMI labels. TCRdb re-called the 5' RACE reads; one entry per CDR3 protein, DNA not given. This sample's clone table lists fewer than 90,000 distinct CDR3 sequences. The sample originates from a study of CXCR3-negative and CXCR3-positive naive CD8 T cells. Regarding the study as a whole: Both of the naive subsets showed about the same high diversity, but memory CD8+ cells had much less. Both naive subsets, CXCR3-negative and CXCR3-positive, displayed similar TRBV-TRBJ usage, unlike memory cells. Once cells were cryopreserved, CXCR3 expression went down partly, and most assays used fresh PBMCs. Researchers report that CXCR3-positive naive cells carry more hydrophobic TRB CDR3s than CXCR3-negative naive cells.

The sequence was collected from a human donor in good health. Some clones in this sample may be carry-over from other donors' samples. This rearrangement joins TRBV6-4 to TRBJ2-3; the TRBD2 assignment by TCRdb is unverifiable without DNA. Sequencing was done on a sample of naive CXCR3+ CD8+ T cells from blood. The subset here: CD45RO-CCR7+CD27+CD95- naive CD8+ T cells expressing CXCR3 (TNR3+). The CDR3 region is CASSDSTSGSDTQYF.